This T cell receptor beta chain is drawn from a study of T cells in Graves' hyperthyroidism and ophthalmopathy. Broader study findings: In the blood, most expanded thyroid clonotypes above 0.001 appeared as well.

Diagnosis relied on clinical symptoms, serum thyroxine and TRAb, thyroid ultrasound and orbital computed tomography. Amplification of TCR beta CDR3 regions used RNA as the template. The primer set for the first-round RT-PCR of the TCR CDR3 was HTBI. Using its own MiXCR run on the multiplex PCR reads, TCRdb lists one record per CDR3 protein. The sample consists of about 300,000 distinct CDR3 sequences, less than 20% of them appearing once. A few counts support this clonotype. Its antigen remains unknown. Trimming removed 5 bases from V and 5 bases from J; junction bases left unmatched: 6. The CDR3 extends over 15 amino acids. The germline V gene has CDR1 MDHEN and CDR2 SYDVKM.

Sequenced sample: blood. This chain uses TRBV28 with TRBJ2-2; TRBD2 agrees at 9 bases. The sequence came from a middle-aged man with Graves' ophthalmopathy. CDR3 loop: CASSPAGGGTGELFF. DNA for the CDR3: TGTGCCAGCAGTCCTGCGGGAGGGGGGACCGGGGAGCTGTTTTTT.